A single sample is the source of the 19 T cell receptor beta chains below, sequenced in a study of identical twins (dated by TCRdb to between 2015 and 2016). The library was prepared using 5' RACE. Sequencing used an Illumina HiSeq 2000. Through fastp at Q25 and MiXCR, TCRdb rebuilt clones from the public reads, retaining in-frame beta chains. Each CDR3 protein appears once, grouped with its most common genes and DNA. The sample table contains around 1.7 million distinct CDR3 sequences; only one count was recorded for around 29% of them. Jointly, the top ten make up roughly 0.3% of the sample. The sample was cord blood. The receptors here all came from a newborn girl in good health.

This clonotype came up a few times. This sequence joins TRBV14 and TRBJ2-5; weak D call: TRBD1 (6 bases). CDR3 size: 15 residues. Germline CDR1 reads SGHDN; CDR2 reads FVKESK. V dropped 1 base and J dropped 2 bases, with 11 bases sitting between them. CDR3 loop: CASSQVAGAQETQYF. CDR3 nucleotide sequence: TGTGCCAGCAGCCAAGTCGCAGGGGCTCAAGAGACCCAGTACTTC.

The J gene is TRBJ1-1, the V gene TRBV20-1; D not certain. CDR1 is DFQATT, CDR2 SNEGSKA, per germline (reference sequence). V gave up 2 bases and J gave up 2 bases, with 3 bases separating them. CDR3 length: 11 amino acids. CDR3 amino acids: CSARSNTEAFF. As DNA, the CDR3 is TGCAGTGCTAGATCCAACACTGAAGCTTTCTTT.

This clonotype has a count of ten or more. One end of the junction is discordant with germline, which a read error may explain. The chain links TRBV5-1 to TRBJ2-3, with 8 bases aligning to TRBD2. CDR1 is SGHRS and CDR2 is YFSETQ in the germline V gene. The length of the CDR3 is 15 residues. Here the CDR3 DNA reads TGTGCCAGCAGCTTACGGCGGGGGGGCACAGATACGCAGTATTTT. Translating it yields CASSLRRGGTDTQYF.

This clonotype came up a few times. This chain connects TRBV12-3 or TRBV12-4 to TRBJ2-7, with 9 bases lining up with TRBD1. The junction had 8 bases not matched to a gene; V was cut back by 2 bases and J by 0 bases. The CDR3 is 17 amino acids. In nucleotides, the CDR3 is TGTGCCAGCAGTTTAACCTCCGGGACAGGGAGCTCCTACGAGCAGTACTTC. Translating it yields CASSLTSGTGSSYEQYF.

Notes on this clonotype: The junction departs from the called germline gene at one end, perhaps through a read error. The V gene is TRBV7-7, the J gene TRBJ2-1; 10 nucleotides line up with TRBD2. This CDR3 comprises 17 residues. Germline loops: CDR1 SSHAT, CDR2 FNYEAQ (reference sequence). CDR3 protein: CASSPNRTSGSYNEQFF. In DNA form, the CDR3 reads TGTGCTAGCAGCCCCAATCGGACTAGCGGCTCCTACAATGAGCAGTTCTTC. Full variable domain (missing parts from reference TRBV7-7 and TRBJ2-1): GAGVSQSPRYKVTKRGQDVTLRCDPISSHATLYWYQQALGQGPEFLTYFNYEAQPDKSGLPSDRFSAERPEGSISTLTIQRTEQRDSAMYRCASSPNRTSGSYNEQFFGPGTRLTVL.

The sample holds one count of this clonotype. Written as DNA, the CDR3 is TGTGCCTGGGGACAGGGAAGGTCCTACGAGCAGTACTTC. Translated: CAWGQGRSYEQYF. This chain uses TRBV30 with TRBJ2-7; TRBD1 matches at 8 bases. With V trimmed by 5 bases and J by 1 base, 4 bases remained unmatched. The germline V gene encodes CDR1 GTSNPN and CDR2 SVGIG (reference sequence). This CDR3 is built from 13 residues.

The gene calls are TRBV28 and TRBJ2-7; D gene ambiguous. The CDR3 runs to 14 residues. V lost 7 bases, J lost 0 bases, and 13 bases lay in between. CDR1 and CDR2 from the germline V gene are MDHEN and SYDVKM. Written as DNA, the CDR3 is TGTGCCAGCACCGATGGGGATAGCTCCTACGAGCAGTACTTC. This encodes CASTDGDSSYEQYF.

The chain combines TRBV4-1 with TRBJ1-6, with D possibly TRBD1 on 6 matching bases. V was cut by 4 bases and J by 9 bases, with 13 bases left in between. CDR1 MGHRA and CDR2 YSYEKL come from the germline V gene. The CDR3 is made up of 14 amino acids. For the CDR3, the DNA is TGCGCCAGCAGCCCAAGGGTAGGGGGTTCACCCCTCCACTTT. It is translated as CASSPRVGGSPLHF.

In DNA form, the CDR3 reads TGCAGTGCTAGTTCCGGGCTAGCGGGAGGATTGGGCACAGATACGCAGTATTTT. This translates into CSASSGLAGGLGTDTQYF. The chain is built from TRBV20-1 and TRBJ2-3, with 11 bases fitting TRBD2. The length of the CDR3 is 18 residues. CDR1 is DFQATT and CDR2 is SNEGSKA in the germline V gene (reference sequence). Trimming cost V 3 bases and J 1 base; bases outside gene matches: 12.

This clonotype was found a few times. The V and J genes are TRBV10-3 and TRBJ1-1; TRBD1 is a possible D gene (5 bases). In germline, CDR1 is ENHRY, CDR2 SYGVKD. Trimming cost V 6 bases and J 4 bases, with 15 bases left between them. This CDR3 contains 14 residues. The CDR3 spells CAISDNRLGTEAFF. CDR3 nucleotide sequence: TGTGCCATCAGCGACAACAGGCTGGGCACTGAAGCTTTCTTT.

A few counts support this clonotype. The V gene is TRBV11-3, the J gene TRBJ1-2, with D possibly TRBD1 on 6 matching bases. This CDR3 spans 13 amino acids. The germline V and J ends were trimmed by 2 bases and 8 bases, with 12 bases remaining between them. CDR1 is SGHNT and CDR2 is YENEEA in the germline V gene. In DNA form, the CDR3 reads TGTGCCAGCAGCTTAACCCAGGGGTACGGCTACACCTTC. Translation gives CASSLTQGYGYTF.

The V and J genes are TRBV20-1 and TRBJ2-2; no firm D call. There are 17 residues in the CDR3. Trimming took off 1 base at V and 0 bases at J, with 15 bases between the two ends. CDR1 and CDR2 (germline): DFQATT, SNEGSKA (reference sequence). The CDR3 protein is CSARALQYSANTGELFF. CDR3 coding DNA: TGCAGTGCTAGAGCCCTTCAATATTCCGCGAACACCGGGGAGCTGTTTTTT.

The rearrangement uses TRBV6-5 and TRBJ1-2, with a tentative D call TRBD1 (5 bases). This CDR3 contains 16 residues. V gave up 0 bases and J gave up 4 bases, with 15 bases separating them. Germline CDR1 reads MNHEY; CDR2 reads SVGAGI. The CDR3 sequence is CASSYSTGAGGYGYTF. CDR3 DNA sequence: TGTGCCAGCAGTTACTCGACGGGAGCCGGGGGCTATGGCTACACCTTC.

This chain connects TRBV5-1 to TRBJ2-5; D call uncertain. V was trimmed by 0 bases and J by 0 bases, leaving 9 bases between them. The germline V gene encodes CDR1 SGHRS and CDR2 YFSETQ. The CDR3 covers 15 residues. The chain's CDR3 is CASSLASPHQETQYF. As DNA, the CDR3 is TGCGCCAGCAGCTTGGCTAGTCCCCACCAAGAGACCCAGTACTTC. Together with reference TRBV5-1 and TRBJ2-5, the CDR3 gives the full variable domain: KAGVTQTPRYLIKTRGQQVTLSCSPISGHRSVSWYQQTPGQGLQFLFEYFSETQRNKGNFPGRFSGRQFSNSRSEMNVSTLELGDSALYLCASSLASPHQETQYFGPGTRLLVL.

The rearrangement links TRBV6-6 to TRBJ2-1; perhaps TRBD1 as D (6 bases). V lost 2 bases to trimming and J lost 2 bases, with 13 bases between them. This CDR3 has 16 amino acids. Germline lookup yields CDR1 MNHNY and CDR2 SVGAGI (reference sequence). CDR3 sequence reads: CASSYGQGLAYNEQFF. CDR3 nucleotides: TGTGCCAGCAGTTACGGGCAGGGGTTAGCCTACAATGAGCAGTTCTTC.

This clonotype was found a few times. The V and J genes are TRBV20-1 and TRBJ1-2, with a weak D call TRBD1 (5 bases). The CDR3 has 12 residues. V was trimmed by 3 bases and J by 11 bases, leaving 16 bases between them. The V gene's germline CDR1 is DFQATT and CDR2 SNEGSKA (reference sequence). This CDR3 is CSASAGRRGYTF. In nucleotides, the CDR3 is TGCAGTGCTAGCGCGGGGCGTAGGGGTTACACCTTC.

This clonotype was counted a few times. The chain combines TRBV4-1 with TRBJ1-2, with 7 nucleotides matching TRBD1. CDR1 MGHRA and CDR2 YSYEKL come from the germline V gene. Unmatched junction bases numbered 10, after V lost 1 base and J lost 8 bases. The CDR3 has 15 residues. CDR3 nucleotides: TGCGCCAGCAGCCAAGGAGACAGGGAGGTGGGCGGCTACACCTTC. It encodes CASSQGDREVGGYTF.

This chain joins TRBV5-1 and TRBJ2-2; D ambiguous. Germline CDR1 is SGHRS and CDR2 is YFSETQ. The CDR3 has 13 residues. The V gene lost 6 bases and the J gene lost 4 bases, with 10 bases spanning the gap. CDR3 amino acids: CASIWDRTGELFF. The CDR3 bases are TGCGCCAGCATTTGGGATCGCACCGGGGAGCTGTTTTTT.

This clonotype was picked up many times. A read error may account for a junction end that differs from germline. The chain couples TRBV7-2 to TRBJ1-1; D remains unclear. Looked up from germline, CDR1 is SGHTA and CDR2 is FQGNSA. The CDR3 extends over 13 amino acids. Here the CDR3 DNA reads TGCGCCAGCAGCTTGGTTGGTGAAACTGAAGCTTTCTTT. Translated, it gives CASSLVGETEAFF.